One and the same sample provided the 12 T cell receptor beta chains below, sequenced in a study of T cell repertoires in cytomegalovirus infection. Each CDR3 protein is one row after TCRdb ran MiXCR on the reads. The table includes around 900,000 distinct CDR3 sequences, around 29% detected once. These receptors are not linked to any known antigen. This material consisted of cultured CD8+ T cells from PBMCs, taken from culture after CMV antigen stimulation. Receptors originate from a human donor in good health (CMV status not recorded). Some clones in this sample may be carry-over from other donors' samples.

This clonotype is medium-sized within its sample. The chain carries TRBV7-8 and TRBJ1-2; the D gene is possibly TRBD1 (6 bases). Germline CDR1 is SGHVS and CDR2 is FQNEAQ. CDR3 length: 14 amino acids. V was cut by 8 bases and J by 4 bases, with 17 bases left in between. The CDR3 loop reads CASVPGQRTYGYTF. CDR3 DNA sequence: TGTGCCAGCGTCCCTGGACAGCGGACCTATGGCTACACCTTC. Using reference TRBV7-8 and TRBJ1-2 for the parts outside the CDR3, the full variable domain is GAGVSQSPRYKVAKRGQDVALRCDPISGHVSLFWYQQALGQGPEFLTYFQNEAQLDKSGLPSDRFFAERPEGSVSTLKIQRTQQEDSAVYLCASVPGQRTYGYTFGSGTRLTVV.

The gene calls are TRBV20-1 and TRBJ1-1, with D hard to call. The CDR3 spans 14 residues. Germline V gene sequence: CDR1 DFQATT, CDR2 SNEGSKA (reference sequence). Between the trimmed V and J ends, which lost 0 bases and 1 base, there was a span of 9 bases. The CDR3 reads CSARDQLSNTEAFF. The DNA for the CDR3 is TGCAGTGCTAGAGATCAGTTATCGAACACTGAAGCTTTCTTT.

The genes are TRBV15 and TRBJ1-1; possible D gene TRBD1, 5 bases. Trimming pared 2 bases from V and 5 bases from J, leaving 15 bases between. The CDR3 runs 15 residues. Germline CDR1 is LNHNV and CDR2 is YYDKDF (reference sequence). This CDR3 reads CATSRTGPRGTEAFF. In nucleotides, the CDR3 is TGTGCCACCAGCAGAACCGGGCCCCGGGGGACTGAAGCTTTCTTT.

This clonotype was observed at least ten times. The V gene is TRBV7-6, the J gene TRBJ2-7, with D perhaps assigned TRBD1 or TRBD2 (6 bases each). Germline CDR1 reads SGHVS; CDR2 reads FNYEAQ. The V and J ends lost 3 bases and 0 bases respectively, with 18 bases between them. The CDR3 loop spans 17 amino acids. The CDR3 reads CASSFPRAGGGSYEQYF. The CDR3 region has the DNA TGTGCCAGCAGCTTCCCCCGAGCCGGGGGCGGCTCCTACGAGCAGTACTTC.

V gene TRBV12-3 or TRBV12-4 combines with J gene TRBJ2-5; weak D call: TRBD2 (6 bases). CDR3 length: 13 residues. V was trimmed by 8 bases and J by 5 bases, leaving 15 bases between them. CDR3 sequence reads: CASCLPGGETQYF. In DNA form, the CDR3 reads TGTGCCAGCTGCCTCCCTGGGGGGGAGACCCAGTACTTC.

The chain recombines TRBV20-1 with TRBJ1-1; D remains unclear. The CDR3 spans 16 residues. Germline loops: CDR1 DFQATT, CDR2 SNEGSKA (reference sequence). The V and J ends lost 3 bases and 7 bases respectively, with 24 bases between them. CDR3 amino acids: CSASPPGVGLGIEAFF. For the CDR3, the DNA is TGCAGTGCTAGTCCCCCCGGGGTAGGGCTGGGGATTGAAGCTTTCTTT.

This clonotype was recorded many times. V gene TRBV6-5 combines with J gene TRBJ2-5, with TRBD2 matching over 15 bases. Germline V lookup: CDR1 MNHEY, CDR2 SVGAGI. V lost 1 base to trimming and J lost 3 bases; unmatched junction nucleotides: 0. The CDR3 is 16 residues long. The chain's CDR3 is CASSYWTSGGEETQYF. CDR3 in DNA: TGTGCCAGCAGTTACTGGACTAGCGGGGGGGAAGAGACCCAGTACTTC.

This clonotype appeared a few times. This chain connects TRBV24-1 to TRBJ2-1; D remains ambiguous. V dropped 5 bases and J dropped 6 bases, with 4 bases sitting between them. CDR1 is KGHDR and CDR2 is SFDVKD in the germline V gene. The length of the CDR3 is 11 residues. The CDR3 protein is CATSVSNEQFF. In DNA, the CDR3 is TGTGCCACCAGTGTCAGCAATGAGCAGTTCTTC.

Only one count was recorded for this clonotype. The J gene is TRBJ1-4, the V gene TRBV4-1, with 7 nucleotides matching TRBD1. Per the germline V gene, CDR1 is MGHRA and CDR2 is YSYEKL. This CDR3 comprises 15 residues. V was clipped by 4 bases and J by 10 bases; unmatched bases: 12. CDR3 region: CASSPHGGTEGKLFF. The CDR3 DNA is TGCGCCAGCAGCCCCCACGGGGGGACAGAGGGAAAACTGTTTTTT.

This clonotype was detected many times. The rearrangement joins TRBV12-3 or TRBV12-4 to TRBJ1-2, with D perhaps TRBD1 (6 bases). The CDR3 extends over 15 amino acids. The V gene lost 6 bases and the J gene lost 5 bases, with 19 bases spanning the gap. CDR3 DNA sequence: TGTGCCAGCAGCCCCGGGACACCCGTAATATATGGCTACACCTTC. It encodes CASSPGTPVIYGYTF.

This clonotype was seen only a few times. This chain links TRBV6-8 with TRBJ2-2, with D perhaps matching TRBD1 (6 bases). Germline V gene lookup returns CDR1 MNHGY and CDR2 SAAAGT. The CDR3 length is 16 residues. Trimming stripped 6 bases from V and 1 base from J, with 15 bases between. CDR3 protein: CASSLPYRENTGELFF. The DNA of the CDR3 is TGTGCCAGCAGCCTTCCTTACAGGGAGAACACCGGGGAGCTGTTTTTT.

There are a few counts of this clonotype. The V call is TRBV4-1, the J call TRBJ1-4; D is uncertain. V lost 3 bases, J lost 0 bases, and 11 bases lay in between. The CDR3 is made up of 16 amino acids. CDR1 MGHRA and CDR2 YSYEKL come from the germline V gene. The DNA for the CDR3 is TGCGCCAGCAGCCAGCAGTTAAGGACAACTAATGAAAAACTGTTTTTT. This translates into CASSQQLRTTNEKLFF.